The 3 T cell receptor beta chains in this list originate from one sample, sequenced in a study of radiotherapy plus CTLA-4 blockade in lung cancer. This table comes from immunoSEQ multiplex PCR, and its TCRdb copy is limited to in-frame clones, with some not included. Here the sample spans around 56,000 clones, roughly four fifths being singletons. The sequencing used peripheral blood, collected from a patient treated with radiotherapy plus ipilimumab. These receptors originate from a human donor with non-small cell lung cancer who had a complete response to radiotherapy plus ipilimumab.

This clone was observed once. The chain links TRBV19 to TRBJ2-5; 13 bases line up with TRBD2. Looked up from germline, CDR1 is LNHDA and CDR2 is SQIVND (reference sequence). J lost 2 bases, V lost 3 bases, and 6 bases had no gene match. This CDR3 is 17 amino acids long. The CDR3 nucleotides read TGTGCCAGTAGTATTCGGGGACTAGCGGGGTTACAAGAGACCCAGTACTTC. Translation gives CASSIRGLAGLQETQYF.

V and J are TRBV7-2 and TRBJ2-7, with 14 bases that match TRBD2. V shed 4 bases, J shed 3 bases, and the junction held 5 bases outside the gene matches. Germline V gene data show CDR1 as SGHTA and CDR2 as FQGNSA. The CDR3 covers 16 residues. In DNA, the CDR3 is TGTGCCAGCAGCTCCTGGACTAGCGGGGGGATCTACGAGCAGTACTTC. This codes for CASSSWTSGGIYEQYF.

This sequence joins TRBV14 and TRBJ2-5; D remains unclear. V was clipped by 1 base and J by 5 bases, with 11 bases between them. The length of the CDR3 is 14 residues. From germline, CDR1 is SGHDN and CDR2 FVKESK. In nucleotides, the CDR3 is TGTGCCAGCAGCCAAGGTCGGAGATCCGAGACCCAGTACTTC. It yields the protein CASSQGRRSETQYF.